These 6 T cell receptor beta chains share one sample of origin, sequenced in a study of regulatory T cells in long-lasting Graves disease. Time point indicated: newly diagnosed GD, antithyroid drugs for less than 3 months. With RNA extracted from PBMCs as input, the TCR library was made. TCR beta libraries were built with iRepertoire HTBI primers and Arm-PCR of CDR3 regions. TCRdb analysed the multiplex PCR reads with MiXCR anew, one entry per CDR3 protein. The repertoire holds under 800,000 distinct CDR3 sequences, 16% seen once, with 18% in the top ten. The sample was also linked to a second study, of T cells in Graves' hyperthyroidism and ophthalmopathy.

Sample: peripheral blood mononuclear cells (PBMCs), taken at new diagnosis, from a patient treated with antithyroid drugs. The receptors originated from a woman in her twenties or thirties with Graves disease.

V and J are TRBV2 and TRBJ2-7, with 9 bases matching TRBD1. The J segment lost 3 bases and the V segment lost 2 bases, leaving 5 bases of the junction unmatched. This CDR3 is 15 amino acids long. Germline assignment: CDR1 SNHLY and CDR2 FYNNEI. The CDR3 reads CASSESGQGNYEQYF. The CDR3 nucleotides are TGTGCCAGCAGTGAATCCGGACAGGGGAACTACGAGCAGTACTTC.

V gene TRBV5-4 combines with J gene TRBJ2-1; weak D call: TRBD1 (5 bases). Germline assignment: CDR1 SGHNT and CDR2 YYREEE (reference sequence). Trimming removed 4 bases from V and 10 bases from J, with 15 bases in between. The CDR3 has 13 amino acids. The CDR3 protein is CASSLPTGMEQFF. CDR3 nucleotides: TGTGCCAGCAGCCTTCCCACAGGCATGGAGCAGTTCTTC.

This clonotype was seen ten or more times. One end of the junction fails to match germline, which may point to a read error. This CDR3 is CASTHGPSEYTGELFF. The CDR3 DNA follows: TGTGCCAGCACCCATGGTCCTAGCGAATACACCGGAGAGCTGTTTTTT. The V call is TRBV6-2 or TRBV6-3, the J call TRBJ2-2, with D possibly matching TRBD2 (6 bases). The CDR3 spans 16 residues. Germline V gene sequence: CDR1 MNHEY, CDR2 SVGEGT.

This sequence joins TRBV30 and TRBJ2-3, with 9 positions matching TRBD2. The CDR3 totals 15 residues. V shed 3 bases, J shed 2 bases, and the junction held 6 bases outside the gene matches. Germline V gene data show CDR1 as GTSNPN and CDR2 as SVGIG (reference sequence). The CDR3 reads CAWRAGGRATDTQYF. CDR3 DNA sequence: TGTGCCTGGAGGGCTGGCGGGAGGGCCACAGATACGCAGTATTTT.

Many counts were recorded for this clonotype. The chain employs TRBV2 and TRBJ1-2, with D unresolved. Germline V lookup: CDR1 SNHLY, CDR2 FYNNEI. With 4 bases removed from V and 8 bases from J, the gap between germline ends came to 11 bases. CDR3 length: 12 amino acids. The CDR3 bases are TGTGCCAGCAGTGTAGCAGCGCAAGGCTACACCTTC. Its translation: CASSVAAQGYTF. Variable domain in full (rest from reference TRBV2 and TRBJ1-2): EPEVTQTPSHQVTQMGQEVILRCVPISNHLYFYWYRQILGQKVEFLVSFYNNEISEKSEIFDDQFSVERPDGSNFTLKIRSTKLEDSAMYFCASSVAAQGYTFGSGTRLTVV.

This clonotype was recorded at least ten times. This chain joins TRBV7-2 and TRBJ2-7; D unresolved. V shed 5 bases and J shed 0 bases, with 11 bases lying between them. Looked up from germline, CDR1 is SGHTA and CDR2 is FQGNSA. The CDR3 sequence is 14 residues long. Here the CDR3 reads CASSPTVGSYEQYF. CDR3 nucleotide sequence: TGTGCCAGCAGCCCCACCGTAGGCTCCTACGAGCAGTACTTC. Together with reference TRBV7-2 and TRBJ2-7, the CDR3 gives the full variable domain: GAGVSQSPSNKVTEKGKDVELRCDPISGHTALYWYRQSLGQGLEFLIYFQGNSAPDKSGLPSDRFSAERTGGSVSTLTIQRTQQEDSAVYLCASSPTVGSYEQYFGPGTRLTVT.